Following are 9 T cell receptor beta chains from one sample sequenced in a study of blood T cell repertoires in COVID-19. The table came from immunoSEQ multiplex PCR; TCRdb's copy has only in-frame clones and leaves some out. Of around 150,000 clones in the sample, 75% to 85% were seen once. Material: peripheral blood. These receptors originate from a human donor in a cohort sampled during active COVID-19.

A few counts support this clone. The chain couples TRBV3-1 (or the pseudogene TRBV3-2) to TRBJ1-1; D is perhaps TRBD1 (6 bases). From germline, CDR1 is LGHDT and CDR2 YNNKEL (reference sequence). This CDR3 has 15 amino acids. V lost 4 bases and J lost 5, with 17 bases in between. CDR3 DNA sequence: TGTGCCAGCAGCCCATCACAGGGCGGGGGAACTGAAGCTTTCTTT. Amino acid sequence: CASSPSQGGGTEAFF.

This sequence joins TRBV7-2 and TRBJ2-7, with D possibly being TRBD1 (6 bases). The germline CDR1 and CDR2 sequences are SGHTA and FQGNSA. V gave up 5 bases and J gave up 5 bases, with 16 bases separating them. This CDR3 has 14 amino acids. CDR3 residues: CASSRGQLAHEQYF. For the CDR3, the DNA is TGTGCCAGCAGCCGTGGACAGCTAGCCCACGAGCAGTACTTC.

This chain uses TRBV30 with TRBJ1-1; TRBD1 might be the D (6 bases). CDR1 is GTSNPN and CDR2 is SVGIG in the germline V gene (reference sequence). Trimming took 8 bases from V and 5 from J, leaving 15 bases between them. The CDR3 sequence is 12 residues long. The CDR3 coding sequence is TGTGCCGCCCAAGGGGGTTGGACTGAAGCTTTCTTT. Protein product: CAAQGGWTEAFF.

The gene calls are TRBV19 and TRBJ2-1; D possibly corresponds to TRBD1 (6 bases). V gave up 6 bases and J gave up 8 bases, with 14 bases separating them. CDR3 length: 13 residues. In germline, CDR1 is LNHDA, CDR2 SQIVND (reference sequence). CDR3 nucleotide sequence: TGTGCCAGTAGGACAGGTCCCCTTGATGAGCAGTTCTTC. As protein: CASRTGPLDEQFF.

In nucleotides, the CDR3 is TGTGCCAGCAGTTTCGGGACCGGGGAGCTGTTTTTT. Residues: CASSFGTGELFF. V usage is TRBV12-3 or TRBV12-4 and J usage is TRBJ2-2; no definite D call. Between the trimmed V and J ends, which lost 3 bases and 5 bases, there was a span of 4 bases. The CDR3 is 12 amino acids.

The V gene is TRBV19, the J gene TRBJ2-3, with TRBD2 matching 10 bases. Germline V gene lookup returns CDR1 LNHDA and CDR2 SQIVND (reference sequence). Germline trimming cut 0 bases from V and 7 bases from J; bases unmatched to any gene: 13. This CDR3 has 18 residues. CDR3 sequence (DNA): TGTGCCAGTAGTATAGAACCCCCTCGGAGCGGGGGGGCGAATACGCAGTATTTT. As protein: CASSIEPPRSGGANTQYF.

This clone was counted a single time. The rearrangement uses TRBV10-1 and TRBJ2-7; D is uncertain. Germline loops: CDR1 WNHNN, CDR2 SYGVQD (reference sequence). The CDR3 is 12 residues long. V was trimmed by 2 bases and J by 7 bases, leaving 9 bases between them. This CDR3 is CASSETLREQYF. In nucleotides, the CDR3 is TGCGCCAGCAGTGAGACTCTGAGGGAGCAGTACTTC.

V and J are TRBV4-1 and TRBJ2-3; TRBD1 aligns across 11 bases. CDR1 and CDR2 (germline): MGHRA, YSYEKL. The CDR3 runs 16 residues. V lost 4 bases, J lost 0 bases, and 3 bases stayed unmatched. CDR3 in DNA: TGCGCCAGCAGCCGCGGACAGGGGGCTAGCACAGATACGCAGTATTTT. It is translated as CASSRGQGASTDTQYF.

In this sample, this clone turned up once. This chain connects TRBV30 to TRBJ1-1; D is unclear. The CDR3 runs 14 residues. Trimming stripped 3 bases from V and 0 bases from J, with 11 bases between. Germline V CDR1 and CDR2: GTSNPN, SVGIG (reference sequence). CDR3 residues: CAWRKREMNTEAFF. The CDR3 DNA follows: TGTGCCTGGAGGAAACGGGAAATGAACACTGAAGCTTTCTTT.